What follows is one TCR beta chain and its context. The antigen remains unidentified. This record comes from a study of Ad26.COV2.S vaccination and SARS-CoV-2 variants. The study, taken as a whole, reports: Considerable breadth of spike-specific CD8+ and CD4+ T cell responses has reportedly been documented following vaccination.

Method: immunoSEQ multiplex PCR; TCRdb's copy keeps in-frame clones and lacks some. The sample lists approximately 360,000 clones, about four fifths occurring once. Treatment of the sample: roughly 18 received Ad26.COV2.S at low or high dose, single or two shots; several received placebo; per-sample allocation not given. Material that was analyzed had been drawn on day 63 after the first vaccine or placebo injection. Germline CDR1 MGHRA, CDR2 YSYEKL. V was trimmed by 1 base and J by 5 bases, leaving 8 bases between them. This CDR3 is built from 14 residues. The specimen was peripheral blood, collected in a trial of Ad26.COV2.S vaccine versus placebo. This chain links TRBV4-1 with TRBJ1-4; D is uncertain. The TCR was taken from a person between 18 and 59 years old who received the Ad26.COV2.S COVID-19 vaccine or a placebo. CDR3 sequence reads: CASSQGPGNEKLFF. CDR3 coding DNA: TGCGCCAGCAGCCAAGGACCTGGGAATGAAAAACTGTTTTTT.